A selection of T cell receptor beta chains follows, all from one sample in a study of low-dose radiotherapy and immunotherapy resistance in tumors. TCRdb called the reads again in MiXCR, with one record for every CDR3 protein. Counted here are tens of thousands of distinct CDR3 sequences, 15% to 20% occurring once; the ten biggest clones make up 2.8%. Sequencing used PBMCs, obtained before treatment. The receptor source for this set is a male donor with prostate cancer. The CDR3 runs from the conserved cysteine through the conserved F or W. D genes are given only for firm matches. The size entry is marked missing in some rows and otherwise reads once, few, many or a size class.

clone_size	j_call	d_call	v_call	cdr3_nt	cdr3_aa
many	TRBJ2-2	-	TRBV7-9	TGTGCCAGCAGCTTATTCCCGAACACCGGGGAGCTGTTTTTT	CASSLFPNTGELFF
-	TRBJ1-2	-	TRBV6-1	TGTGCCGGAGGGGAACAGAGTGGCTACACCTTC	CAGGEQSGYTF
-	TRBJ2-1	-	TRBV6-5	TGTGCCAGCAGCCGGGAACGGTACAATGAGCAGTTCTTC	CASSRERYNEQFF
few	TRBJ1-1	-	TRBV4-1	TGCGCCAGCAGCCAATTGACGGACCCTGAAGCTTTCTTT	CASSQLTDPEAFF
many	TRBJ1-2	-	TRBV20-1	TGCAGTGCCGGCGACAGAATATATGGCTACACCTTC	CSAGDRIYGYTF
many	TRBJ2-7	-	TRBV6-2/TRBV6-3	TGTGCCAGCAGTTACTCGCAGTCCGGGACCATAACCTACGAGCAGTACTTC	CASSYSQSGTITYEQYF
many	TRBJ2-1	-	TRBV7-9	TGTGCCAGCAGCTTAGCCTTACTACGAGGCTACAATGAGCAGTTCTTC	CASSLALLRGYNEQFF
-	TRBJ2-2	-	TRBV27	-	CASSRGMVTGELFFF
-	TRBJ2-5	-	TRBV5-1	TGCGCCAGCAGCTTGGTGGGGATGCCGCAAGAGACCCAGTACTTC	CASSLVGMPQETQYF
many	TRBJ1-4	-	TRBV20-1	TGCAGTGCTAGAGACAGAAAAACAACTAATGAAAAACTGTTTTTT	CSARDRKTTNEKLFF